The 18 T cell receptor beta chains listed next were all sequenced from one sample in a study of CD8 T cells in Susac syndrome. The RNA input was about 0.5 to 1 ug, and it was reverse transcribed with random hexamers. TCRdb reanalysed the immunoSEQ multiplex PCR reads using MiXCR and keeps one entry per CDR3 protein. The sample lists tens of thousands of distinct CDR3 sequences, roughly 94% occurring once. The sample taken for sequencing was CD4+ T cells from PBMCs. Receptors originate from a human donor with Susac syndrome.

The chain is built from TRBV7-2 and TRBJ2-5; D gene ambiguous. V was shortened by 5 bases and J by 6 bases, with 10 bases between the two germline ends. Germline V gives CDR1 SGHTA, CDR2 FQGNSA. This CDR3 is 12 amino acids long. CDR3 amino acids: CASSVDTQTQYF. The CDR3 nucleotides read TGTGCCAGCAGCGTTGACACTCAGACCCAGTACTTC.

This chain connects TRBV7-2 to TRBJ2-7, with 10 bases matching TRBD2. The V and J ends lost 5 bases and 5 bases, in that order; junction bases with no gene match: 6. Germline CDR1 reads SGHTA; CDR2 reads FQGNSA. There are 14 residues in the CDR3. Written as DNA, the CDR3 is TGTGCCAGCAGCCTGAGCGGGGGGGCCCACGAGCAGTACTTC. Translated, it gives CASSLSGGAHEQYF.

The chain joins TRBV7-9 to TRBJ2-7; tentatively, D is TRBD1 (5 bases). This CDR3 comprises 13 residues. Germline CDR1 reads SEHNR; CDR2 reads FQNEAQ (reference sequence). V was shortened by 4 bases and J by 2 bases, with 9 bases between the two germline ends. The DNA of the CDR3 is TGTGCCAGCAGCTCTAGGGGCACCTACGAGCAGTACTTC. As protein: CASSSRGTYEQYF. Using reference TRBV7-9 and TRBJ2-7 for the parts outside the CDR3, the full variable domain is DTGVSQNPRHKITKRGQNVTFRCDPISEHNRLYWYRQTLGQGPEFLTYFQNEAQLEKSRLLSDRFSAERPKGSFSTLEIQRTEQGDSAMYLCASSSRGTYEQYFGPGTRLTVT.

Only one count was recorded for this clonotype. The rearrangement links TRBV2 to TRBJ1-3, with TRBD1 identical over 9 bases. Germline CDR1 is SNHLY and CDR2 is FYNNEI. V lost 5 bases to trimming and J lost 4 bases; unmatched junction nucleotides: 9. This CDR3 is built from 16 residues. The CDR3 coding sequence is TGTGCCAGCAGTATACTACAGGGGGCTCCCGGAAACACCATATATTTT. Its translation is CASSILQGAPGNTIYF.

This chain uses TRBV20-1 with TRBJ1-2, with D possibly being TRBD1 (5 bases). The CDR3 extends over 14 amino acids. Trimming cost V 5 bases and J 4 bases, with 17 bases left between them. Germline V gene sequence: CDR1 DFQATT, CDR2 SNEGSKA (reference sequence). The CDR3 DNA sequence: TGCAGTGCTTACCGGGACGTAGCCCTCTATGGCTACACCTTC. Translated: CSAYRDVALYGYTF.

The chain uses TRBV10-3 and TRBJ1-2, with D hard to call. The V end was cut by 2 bases, the J end by 2 bases, with 3 bases between. CDR3 length equals 12 residues. From germline, CDR1 is ENHRY and CDR2 SYGVKD. The CDR3 DNA sequence: TGTGCCATCAGTGAGCAGAACTATGGCTACACCTTC. Residues: CAISEQNYGYTF.

This clonotype has a single count. This rearrangement joins TRBV5-6 to TRBJ1-1; 11 bases agree with TRBD1. J gave up 7 bases and V 3 bases, and 2 bases lay outside the gene matches. The germline V gene encodes CDR1 SGHDT and CDR2 YYEEEE. The CDR3 sequence is 13 residues long. This CDR3 reads CASSWTGGVEAFF. The CDR3 nucleotides read TGTGCCAGCAGCTGGACAGGGGGCGTTGAAGCTTTCTTT.

This clonotype was detected once. V is TRBV28 and J is TRBJ1-1; 8 bases are a match to TRBD1. The CDR3 runs to 12 residues. Germline-derived CDR1 and CDR2 are MDHEN and SYDVKM. Trimming at V came to 5 bases and at J to 14 bases, leaving 10 bases not matched to a gene. CDR3 sequence: CASSRDRGLNFF. In DNA form, the CDR3 reads TGTGCCAGCAGTCGAGACAGGGGCCTTAACTTCTTT. Variable domain in full (rest from reference TRBV28 and TRBJ1-1): DVKVTQSSRYLVKRTGEKVFLECVQDMDHENMFWYRQDPGLGLRLIYFSYDVKMKEKGDIPEGYSVSREKKERFSLILESASTNQTSMYLCASSRDRGLNFFGQGTRLTVV.

This clonotype was seen a single time. V usage is TRBV20-1 and J usage is TRBJ2-3, with 7 positions matching TRBD2. With V trimmed by 3 bases and J by 6 bases, 15 bases remained unmatched. The CDR3 has 16 residues. Germline assignment: CDR1 DFQATT and CDR2 SNEGSKA (reference sequence). CDR3 loop: CSASALTSWGRDTQYF. CDR3 sequence (DNA): TGCAGTGCTAGTGCCCTGACTAGCTGGGGACGTGATACGCAGTATTTT.

The J gene is TRBJ2-1, the V gene TRBV11-2; D unresolved. The CDR3 has 12 residues. V gave up 4 bases and J gave up 6 bases, with 7 bases separating them. Looked up from germline, CDR1 is SGHAT and CDR2 is FQNNGV. The CDR3: CASSSFPNEQFF. CDR3 bases: TGTGCCAGCAGCTCATTCCCCAATGAGCAGTTCTTC.

This clonotype was counted once. Relative to the germline gene, one junction end is altered; a read error may explain this. The genes are TRBV20-1 and TRBJ1-3; a weak D match, TRBD1 (6 bases). The CDR3 length is 15 residues. CDR1 and CDR2 (germline): DFQATT, SNEGSKA (reference sequence). The CDR3 DNA reads TGCAGTGCTAGCGAGTGGGGGCGCGGAGGAAACACCATATACTTT. Translating it yields CSASEWGRGGNTIYF.

DNA of the CDR3: TGTGCCAGCAGCCCCCTTGCGGTGAACTACGAGCAGTACTTC. Translated: CASSPLAVNYEQYF. The chain employs TRBV7-6 and TRBJ2-7; D not certain. The germline V gene encodes CDR1 SGHVS and CDR2 FNYEAQ. Between the trimmed V and J ends, which lost 5 bases and 3 bases, there was a span of 14 bases. CDR3 length: 14 amino acids.

The chain employs TRBV20-1 and TRBJ2-3; TRBD2 agrees at 8 bases. This CDR3 has 16 amino acids. The germline V gene encodes CDR1 DFQATT and CDR2 SNEGSKA (reference sequence). DNA of the CDR3: TGCAGGGGTACTAGCGGTGACGAAACGCTCACAGATACGCAGTATTTT. This sequence encodes CRGTSGDETLTDTQYF.

The chain is built from TRBV30 and TRBJ2-5, with 7 nucleotides matching TRBD2. Trimming at V came to 6 bases and at J to 7 bases, leaving 11 bases not matched to a gene. CDR1 is GTSNPN, CDR2 SVGIG, per germline (reference sequence). This CDR3 is 13 amino acids long. The CDR3 nucleotides are TGTGCCTGTTCGAGCGGGGCTTGGGGGACCCAGTACTTC. It yields the protein CACSSGAWGTQYF.

This rearrangement joins TRBV9 to TRBJ1-2; 8 bases are a match to TRBD1. There are 16 residues in the CDR3. CDR1 is SGDLS and CDR2 is YYNGEE in the germline V gene. The V and J ends lost 3 bases and 4 bases, in that order; junction bases with no gene match: 11. CDR3 in amino acids: CASSAQRDRSPYGYTF. The CDR3 DNA is TGTGCCAGCAGCGCCCAACGGGACAGGAGCCCCTATGGCTACACCTTC.

The table lists this clonotype with a few counts. This chain uses TRBV11-3 with TRBJ2-3; the D is unclear. V dropped 0 bases and J dropped 3 bases, with 4 bases sitting between them. Germline-derived CDR1 and CDR2 are SGHNT and YENEEA. The CDR3 is 13 amino acids. For the CDR3, the DNA is TGTGCCAGCAGCTTAGAGGTAACAGATACGCAGTATTTT. Amino acid sequence: CASSLEVTDTQYF. Looking up the rest from reference TRBV11-3 and TRBJ2-3 gives the full variable domain: EAGVVQSPRYKIIEKKQPVAFWCNPISGHNTLYWYLQNLGQGPELLIRYENEEAVDDSQLPKDRFSAERLKGVDSTLKIQPAELGDSAVYLCASSLEVTDTQYFGPGTRLTVL.

A single count supports this clonotype. CDR3 coding DNA: TGTGCCAGCGGTGAGGGGGGGCTTTCGGGCTACAATGAGCAGTTCTTC. It yields the protein CASGEGGLSGYNEQFF. This sequence joins TRBV12-3 or TRBV12-4 and TRBJ2-1, with D possibly TRBD2 on 7 matching bases. The CDR3 totals 16 residues. V lost 8 bases and J lost 3, with 20 bases in between.

The rearrangement links TRBV24-1 to TRBJ2-1, with D hard to call. This CDR3 contains 15 residues. Germline CDR1 is KGHDR and CDR2 is SFDVKD. The ends were cut back, 5 bases at V and 8 bases at J, with 18 bases in the middle. The CDR3 bases are TGTGCCACCAGTGCCGACGGAAAAAGAGTCGATGAGCAGTTCTTC. It encodes CATSADGKRVDEQFF.